This T cell receptor beta chain was profiled in a study of CD8 T cells in ankylosing spondylitis. Overall study findings and caveats: A TCR beta motif of roughly eight highly homologous variants appeared characteristic of ankylosing spondylitis blood. Disease-linked clones bore a CD8+ phenotype, appearing relatively rarely in peripheral blood. Reactive arthritis synovial fluid and blood were previously reported to contain some motif variants.

In this sample, this clonotype turned up a few times. What it binds is not known. Library preparation for TCR beta used quantitative 5'-RACE with molecular barcodes. In TCRdb, the 5' RACE reads were re-called with MiXCR into one record per CDR3 protein. The sample comprises fewer than 250,000 distinct CDR3 sequences, roughly a tenth of which are singletons, and over 20% rests with the top ten. This clonotype originated in a male donor with ankylosing spondylitis or in good health (not recorded which). The specimen was blood, either unsorted or a sorted T cell fraction (not recorded which).

Here the CDR3 DNA reads TGTGCCATCAGCGCAGGACAGGGGGCAAACACCATATATTTT. It encodes CAISAGQGANTIYF. This chain uses TRBV10-3 with TRBJ1-3, with 11 bases fitting TRBD1. The CDR3 has 14 amino acids. The J segment lost 6 bases and the V segment lost 6 bases, leaving 4 bases of the junction unmatched. CDR1 ENHRY and CDR2 SYGVKD come from the germline V gene.